The clone carrying this T cell receptor beta chain was observed a handful of times. cDNA reverse transcribed from extracted RNA served as the sequencing template. Measured with immunoSEQ multiplex PCR; TCRdb has only the in-frame clones, and not every one. The sample contains some 210,000 clones, approximately 61% of which appear only once. This sample is drawn from a study of CD8+ T cells in alopecia areata. Study-level background: Among treated patients, oral tofacitinib was administered at 5 to 10 mg twice daily. People stayed on tofacitinib for 6 to 18 months, then stopped the drug for 6 months.

The authors sorted CD4+ and CD8+ T cells from PBMCs. Germline V gene sequence: CDR1 SGHRS, CDR2 YFSETQ. The V and J ends lost 3 bases and 0 bases, in that order; junction bases with no gene match: 9. This CDR3 is built from 16 residues. This receptor was obtained from a human donor with alopecia areata. The input for sequencing was CD4+ T cells sorted from blood, taken at week 0. V gene TRBV5-1 combines with J gene TRBJ2-7, with 7 bases lining up with TRBD2. In nucleotides, the CDR3 is TGCGCCAGCAGCTGGGGGACCGGGAGGAACTCCTACGAGCAGTACTTC. Protein product: CASSWGTGRNSYEQYF.